The next 8 T cell receptor beta chains were all read from a single sample in a study of early T cells in non-severe SARS-CoV-2 infection. TCRdb used MiXCR to reprocess the 5' RACE reads, holding one entry per CDR3 protein. The table shows around 52,000 distinct CDR3 sequences, with 6.2% occurring only once. Sequencing was carried out using whole blood. These TCRs come from an adult who was a healthcare worker with PCR-confirmed SARS-CoV-2 infection or an uninfected control (not recorded which).

This clonotype showed up many times. The V and J genes are TRBV11-2 and TRBJ1-6; D perhaps matches TRBD1 (6 bases). Germline V gene data show CDR1 as SGHAT and CDR2 as FQNNGV. Trimming shortened V by 3 bases and J by 6 bases, and 9 bases separated the two germline ends. CDR3 length equals 14 residues. DNA for the CDR3: TGTGCCAGCAGCTTCGGAGGGGGTAATTCACCCCTCCACTTT. Protein sequence: CASSFGGGNSPLHF.

Only a few counts were recorded for this clonotype. J is TRBJ2-1 and V is TRBV2; D is perhaps TRBD2 (7 bases). The V gene's germline CDR1 is SNHLY and CDR2 FYNNEI. The germline V and J ends were trimmed by 8 bases and 7 bases, with 15 bases remaining between them. This CDR3 region has 13 residues. CDR3 sequence reads: CASLSGGPNEQFF. The DNA of the CDR3 is TGTGCCAGCTTGTCGGGGGGCCCGAATGAGCAGTTCTTC. Full variable domain (remainder filled in from reference TRBV2 and TRBJ2-1): EPEVTQTPSHQVTQMGQEVILRCVPISNHLYFYWYRQILGQKVEFLVSFYNNEISEKSEIFDDQFSVERPDGSNFTLKIRSTKLEDSAMYFCASLSGGPNEQFFGPGTRLTVL.

This clonotype appeared many times. J is TRBJ1-1 and V is TRBV18, with D uncertain. The germline V gene encodes CDR1 KGHSH and CDR2 LQKENI. The length of the CDR3 is 12 residues. V lost 8 bases and J lost 4, with 11 bases in between. The CDR3, as DNA: TGTGCCAGCGAGGGAGGGAGCACTGAAGCTTTCTTT. It codes for CASEGGSTEAFF.

Ten or more counts support this clonotype. The chain has TRBV20-1 and TRBJ2-5; weak D call: TRBD2 (5 bases). The CDR3 is 13 residues long. V shed 3 bases and J shed 1 base, with 9 bases lying between them. Germline CDR1 and CDR2: DFQATT and SNEGSKA (reference sequence). The CDR3 here is CSARVTSQETQYF. CDR3 coding DNA: TGCAGTGCTAGGGTAACTAGCCAAGAGACCCAGTACTTC.

This clonotype was seen only a few times. This chain joins TRBV7-2 and TRBJ1-2; D is uncertain. The CDR3 sequence is 14 residues long. Looked up from germline, CDR1 is SGHTA and CDR2 is FQGNSA. V lost 5 bases to trimming and J lost 4 bases, with 14 bases between them. The CDR3 region has the DNA TGTGCCAGCAGCGCCACGCGGCCCGTCTATGGCTACACCTTC. Residues: CASSATRPVYGYTF.

This rearrangement joins TRBV7-2 to TRBJ2-3; D remains ambiguous. In germline, CDR1 is SGHTA, CDR2 FQGNSA. The CDR3 loop spans 13 amino acids. V was pared by 3 bases and J by 4 bases, with 8 bases between. This CDR3 is CASSLGQADTQYF. The CDR3 DNA is TGTGCCAGCAGCTTGGGTCAGGCAGATACGCAGTATTTT.

V usage is TRBV4-3 and J usage is TRBJ2-2; D ambiguous. Germline values: CDR1 LGHNA, CDR2 YSLEER. V shed 0 bases and J shed 3 bases, with 17 bases lying between them. CDR3 length: 18 amino acids. CDR3 loop: CASSQESYALMDTGELFF. The CDR3 DNA follows: TGCGCCAGCAGCCAAGAATCTTATGCACTCATGGACACCGGGGAGCTGTTTTTT.

The chain is built from TRBV6-2 or TRBV6-3 and TRBJ1-6, with D perhaps TRBD1 (6 bases). Germline V gene data show CDR1 as MNHEY and CDR2 as SVGEGT. The V and J ends lost 0 bases and 6 bases respectively, with 15 bases between them. This CDR3 is 17 amino acids long. The CDR3, as DNA: TGTGCCAGCAGTTACTCGAAGTACAGGGTCCCTAATTCACCCCTCCACTTT. Its translation is CASSYSKYRVPNSPLHF.